Listed below are T cell receptor beta chains from one sample, sequenced in a study of human T cells and chemical hapten exposure. TCRdb reprocessed the RACE reads with MiXCR, giving one entry per CDR3 protein. This table holds about 340,000 distinct CDR3 sequences, around 7% found once. The sample here was whole blood, taken in connection with sensitization to the hapten diphenylcyclopropenone (DPC). The source of these receptors is a woman under 30 with alopecia areata. Some clones in this sample may be carry-over from other donors' samples. Both conserved end residues are part of each CDR3. D genes are given only for firm matches. A row's size may be missing; if present it is once, few, many or a size class.

j_gene: TRBJ1-1; d_gene: .; len: 13; v_gene: TRBV7-9; abundance: .; CDR3nt: TGTGCCAGCAGCTTCCGGCTGAACACTGAAGCTTTCTTT; CDR3aa: CASSFRLNTEAFF
j_gene: TRBJ2-5; d_gene: TRBD2; len: 17; v_gene: TRBV4-2; abundance: .; CDR3nt: TGTGCCAGCAGCCAAGCCCTAGCGGGGGCCTCAGGGGAGACCCAGTACTTC; CDR3aa: CASSQALAGASGETQYF
j_gene: TRBJ2-1; d_gene: .; len: 17; v_gene: TRBV6-2/TRBV6-3; abundance: many; CDR3nt: TGTGCCAGCAGTTACCCACAAAAGTCCCTAGCACCCAATGAGCAGTTCTTC; CDR3aa: CASSYPQKSLAPNEQFF
j_gene: TRBJ2-1; d_gene: TRBD2; len: 16; v_gene: TRBV5-1; abundance: many; CDR3nt: TGCGCCAGCAACCCCACCGTGACTAGCGAATACAATGAGCAGTTCTTC; CDR3aa: CASNPTVTSEYNEQFF
j_gene: TRBJ1-5; d_gene: .; len: 14; v_gene: TRBV6-2/TRBV6-3; abundance: .; CDR3nt: TGTGCCAGCAGTCCCACTAAGTTCAATCAGCCCCAGCATTTT; CDR3aa: CASSPTKFNQPQHF
j_gene: TRBJ1-1; d_gene: TRBD1; len: 13; v_gene: TRBV5-6; abundance: many; CDR3nt: TGTGCCAGCAGCTTGCAGGGGGCGACTGAAGCTTTCTTT; CDR3aa: CASSLQGATEAFF
j_gene: TRBJ1-4; d_gene: .; len: 14; v_gene: TRBV12-3/TRBV12-4; abundance: .; CDR3nt: TGTGCCAGCAGTTACAGAGAAACTAATGAAAAACTGTTTTTT; CDR3aa: CASSYRETNEKLFF
j_gene: TRBJ2-3; d_gene: TRBD2; len: 19; v_gene: TRBV12-3/TRBV12-4; abundance: .; CDR3nt: TGTGCCAGCAGTCCATACACTCGGGGGGGAATCCTTAGCACAGATACGCAGTATTTT; CDR3aa: CASSPYTRGGILSTDTQYF
j_gene: TRBJ2-1; d_gene: TRBD2; len: 13; v_gene: TRBV6-2/TRBV6-3; abundance: few; CDR3nt: TGTGCCACCTATAGCGGGGGGGCCCATGAGCAGTTCTTC; CDR3aa: CATYSGGAHEQFF
j_gene: TRBJ2-3; d_gene: TRBD1; len: 15; v_gene: TRBV7-6; abundance: many; CDR3nt: TGTGCCAGCAGCTTAGGGGCAGGGGGCACGTATACGCAGTATTTT; CDR3aa: CASSLGAGGTYTQYF
j_gene: TRBJ1-4; d_gene: TRBD1; len: 15; v_gene: TRBV2; abundance: .; CDR3nt: TGTGCCTCTTTTACAGGGGTTGCAACTAATGAAAAACTGTTTTTT; CDR3aa: CASFTGVATNEKLFF
j_gene: TRBJ2-5; d_gene: .; len: 12; v_gene: TRBV7-2; abundance: many; CDR3nt: TGTGCCAGCAGCTTAGCGAGCGGGACCCAGTACTTC; CDR3aa: CASSLASGTQYF
j_gene: TRBJ2-3; d_gene: TRBD2; len: 15; v_gene: TRBV18; abundance: .; CDR3nt: TGTGCCAGCTCCTCAGGACTAGCCAGCACAGATACGCAGTATTTT; CDR3aa: CASSSGLASTDTQYF
j_gene: TRBJ2-7; d_gene: .; len: 14; v_gene: TRBV20-1; abundance: many; CDR3nt: TGCAGTGCTAGACGAAGGACAGATTCCTACGAGCAGTACTTC; CDR3aa: CSARRRTDSYEQYF
j_gene: TRBJ2-5; d_gene: .; len: 14; v_gene: TRBV28; abundance: .; CDR3nt: TGTGCCAGCAGCACTAGTATGGGCTTCGAGACCCAGTACTTC; CDR3aa: CASSTSMGFETQYF
j_gene: TRBJ1-1; d_gene: TRBD1; len: 13; v_gene: TRBV11-1; abundance: many; CDR3nt: TGTGCCAGCAGCTTCGACAGGGGAACTGAAGCTTTCTTT; CDR3aa: CASSFDRGTEAFF
j_gene: TRBJ1-3; d_gene: TRBD1; len: 15; v_gene: TRBV4-1; abundance: .; CDR3nt: TGCGCCAGCAGCCAAGATCACAGGGGGCTCGGCACCATATATTTT; CDR3aa: CASSQDHRGLGTIYF
j_gene: TRBJ1-1; d_gene: TRBD1; len: 15; v_gene: TRBV5-1; abundance: .; CDR3nt: TGCGCCAGCCAGATTGGGGGGACAGCTAACACTGAAGCTTTCTTT; CDR3aa: CASQIGGTANTEAFF
j_gene: TRBJ2-5; d_gene: .; len: 14; v_gene: TRBV29-1; abundance: many; CDR3nt: TGCAGCGTCTACAGGGTTTCGGTAGTAGAGACCCAGTACTTC; CDR3aa: CSVYRVSVVETQYF
j_gene: TRBJ1-4; d_gene: .; len: 12; v_gene: TRBV20-1; abundance: many; CDR3nt: TGCAGTGCCGGGGGTCAGGGAGAAAAACTGTTTTTT; CDR3aa: CSAGGQGEKLFF
j_gene: TRBJ1-4; d_gene: TRBD1; len: 15; v_gene: TRBV7-8; abundance: .; CDR3nt: TGTGCCAGCAGCTTCTACAGGGGGGGTAATGAAAAACTGTTTTTT; CDR3aa: CASSFYRGGNEKLFF
j_gene: TRBJ2-3; d_gene: .; len: 15; v_gene: TRBV12-3/TRBV12-4; abundance: many; CDR3nt: TGTGCCAGCAGTGAAACGGGGCTATACACAGATACGCAGTATTTT; CDR3aa: CASSETGLYTDTQYF
j_gene: TRBJ2-5; d_gene: .; len: 15; v_gene: TRBV13; abundance: few; CDR3nt: TGTGCCAGCAGCTTATGGTCGGGGGGCTTGGAGACCCAGTACTTC; CDR3aa: CASSLWSGGLETQYF
j_gene: TRBJ1-1; d_gene: .; len: 17; v_gene: TRBV6-5; abundance: many; CDR3nt: TGTGCCAGCAGTTATTGGTATGGCGCCCAGGGTGATACTGAAGCTTTCTTT; CDR3aa: CASSYWYGAQGDTEAFF
j_gene: TRBJ2-3; d_gene: .; len: 13; v_gene: TRBV4-3; abundance: .; CDR3nt: TGCGCCAGCAGCCAAGCCCCGACAGATACGCAGTATTTT; CDR3aa: CASSQAPTDTQYF
j_gene: TRBJ1-5; d_gene: .; len: 15; v_gene: TRBV4-3; abundance: .; CDR3nt: TGCGCCAGCAGCCGATGGGCTTGGGGCAATCAGCCCCAGCATTTT; CDR3aa: CASSRWAWGNQPQHF
j_gene: TRBJ1-3; d_gene: .; len: 12; v_gene: TRBV7-2; abundance: .; CDR3nt: TGTGCCAGCAGCGCGGGGGGAAACACCATATATTTT; CDR3aa: CASSAGGNTIYF
j_gene: TRBJ2-3; d_gene: TRBD2; len: 14; v_gene: TRBV7-8; abundance: many; CDR3nt: TGTGCCAGCAGCCCGTGGACTAGCATGGATACGCAGTATTTT; CDR3aa: CASSPWTSMDTQYF
j_gene: TRBJ1-3; d_gene: .; len: 15; v_gene: TRBV5-4; abundance: .; CDR3nt: TGTGCCAGCAGCCCGGACCTGGGGTCTGGAAACACCATATATTTT; CDR3aa: CASSPDLGSGNTIYF
j_gene: TRBJ2-1; d_gene: .; len: 15; v_gene: TRBV4-1; abundance: few; CDR3nt: TGCGCCAGCAGCCAAGCTGCAGGACACTACAATGAGCAGTTCTTC; CDR3aa: CASSQAAGHYNEQFF
j_gene: TRBJ1-6; d_gene: .; len: 14; v_gene: TRBV6-5; abundance: few; CDR3nt: TGTGCCAGTTTTACCGGGGGCGCGAGTTCACCCCTCCACTTT; CDR3aa: CASFTGGASSPLHF
j_gene: TRBJ2-1; d_gene: TRBD2; len: 16; v_gene: TRBV4-1; abundance: many; CDR3nt: TGCGCCAGCGCGATAACCACTAGCGGGGGCTACAATGAGCAGTTCTTC; CDR3aa: CASAITTSGGYNEQFF
j_gene: TRBJ2-1; d_gene: .; len: 17; v_gene: TRBV6-1; abundance: many; CDR3nt: TGTGCCAGCAGTGAAGGTCGGCAGGCCCTAGGCTACAATGAGCAGTTCTTC; CDR3aa: CASSEGRQALGYNEQFF
j_gene: TRBJ1-2; d_gene: .; len: 15; v_gene: TRBV20-1; abundance: few; CDR3nt: TGCAGTGCCCTCGCTAACGACGGAGGGAACTATGGCTACACCTTC; CDR3aa: CSALANDGGNYGYTF
j_gene: TRBJ2-7; d_gene: .; len: 13; v_gene: TRBV20-1; abundance: many; CDR3nt: TGCAGTCCAATACGAGCAGGGGTTCGGGATCAGTACTTC; CDR3aa: CSPIRAGVRDQYF
j_gene: TRBJ2-7; d_gene: TRBD1; len: 16; v_gene: TRBV29-1; abundance: .; CDR3nt: TGCAGCGTCCAAACAACAGGGGGCGGACTAGTCTACGAGCAGTACTTC; CDR3aa: CSVQTTGGGLVYEQYF
j_gene: TRBJ2-3; d_gene: .; len: 15; v_gene: TRBV6-2/TRBV6-3; abundance: few; CDR3nt: TGTGCCAGCAGTCCCACGAACAGGGCCACAGATACGCAGTATTTT; CDR3aa: CASSPTNRATDTQYF
j_gene: TRBJ1-1; d_gene: .; len: 13; v_gene: TRBV29-1; abundance: .; CDR3nt: TGCAGCGTTGATAGATCGCCCGTAGGTGAAGCTTTCTTT; CDR3aa: CSVDRSPVGEAFF
j_gene: TRBJ1-5; d_gene: .; len: 12; v_gene: TRBV12-3/TRBV12-4; abundance: few; CDR3nt: TGTGCCAGCAGTTTCCCCCCGAGGCCCCAGCATTTT; CDR3aa: CASSFPPRPQHF
j_gene: TRBJ1-5; d_gene: .; len: 15; v_gene: TRBV7-2; abundance: many; CDR3nt: TGTGCCAGCAGCTTTCTGGCTAGTAGCAATCAGCCCCAGCATTTT; CDR3aa: CASSFLASSNQPQHF
j_gene: TRBJ1-5; d_gene: .; len: 13; v_gene: TRBV6-6; abundance: many; CDR3nt: TGTGCCAGCAGTTATAATTCCGCTCAGCCCCAGCATTTT; CDR3aa: CASSYNSAQPQHF
j_gene: TRBJ1-1; d_gene: .; len: 13; v_gene: TRBV7-3; abundance: .; CDR3nt: TGTGCCAGCAGCTCCTCCGGGGGCACTGAAGCTTTCTTT; CDR3aa: CASSSSGGTEAFF
j_gene: TRBJ2-7; d_gene: .; len: 13; v_gene: TRBV2; abundance: many; CDR3nt: TGTGCCAGCAGTGTTAAGGGTTACTACGAGCAGTACTTC; CDR3aa: CASSVKGYYEQYF
j_gene: TRBJ2-3; d_gene: .; len: 15; v_gene: TRBV11-2; abundance: .; CDR3nt: TGTGCCAGCAGCTTAGGGGGGCTCAAGAAGGATACGCAGTATTTT; CDR3aa: CASSLGGLKKDTQYF
j_gene: TRBJ1-2; d_gene: TRBD1; len: 15; v_gene: TRBV7-2; abundance: few; CDR3nt: TGTGCCAGCAGTATTGGACCGGGACAGGGCTATGGCTACACCTTC; CDR3aa: CASSIGPGQGYGYTF
j_gene: TRBJ1-4; d_gene: TRBD1; len: 14; v_gene: TRBV7-2; abundance: .; CDR3nt: TGTGCCAGCAGCCGCTTCGGACAGGATGAAAAACTGTTTTTT; CDR3aa: CASSRFGQDEKLFF
j_gene: TRBJ2-1; d_gene: TRBD2; len: 16; v_gene: TRBV10-3; abundance: many; CDR3nt: TGTGCCATCAGTCGCCGGACTAGCGGGGGGGACAATGAGCAGTTCTTC; CDR3aa: CAISRRTSGGDNEQFF
j_gene: TRBJ1-3; d_gene: TRBD1; len: 15; v_gene: TRBV29-1; abundance: .; CDR3nt: TGCAGCGTCGAGGGACCGGGACAGAAGGGAAACACCATATATTTT; CDR3aa: CSVEGPGQKGNTIYF
j_gene: TRBJ2-3; d_gene: .; len: 15; v_gene: TRBV5-4; abundance: few; CDR3nt: TGTGCCAGCAGCTTTGAGTCCGTTGACACAGATACGCAGTATTTT; CDR3aa: CASSFESVDTDTQYF
j_gene: TRBJ1-1; d_gene: TRBD1; len: 14; v_gene: TRBV5-1; abundance: many; CDR3nt: TGCGCCAGCAGCTTCGGACAGGAGGGCACTGAAGCTTTCTTT; CDR3aa: CASSFGQEGTEAFF
j_gene: TRBJ2-2; d_gene: .; len: 15; v_gene: TRBV10-2; abundance: few; CDR3nt: TGCGCCAGCAGCGTGCCATTGGACGGAACCGGGGAGCTGTTTTTT; CDR3aa: CASSVPLDGTGELFF
j_gene: TRBJ2-6; d_gene: .; len: 18; v_gene: TRBV5-1; abundance: .; CDR3nt: TGCGCCAGCATGCAGCGAACAGGGAAGACTTCTGGGGCCAACGTCCTGACTTTC; CDR3aa: CASMQRTGKTSGANVLTF
j_gene: TRBJ1-2; d_gene: TRBD1; len: 14; v_gene: TRBV12-3/TRBV12-4; abundance: .; CDR3nt: TGTGCCAGCAGTTGGGGACAGTCTAACTATGGCTACACCTTC; CDR3aa: CASSWGQSNYGYTF
j_gene: TRBJ1-1; d_gene: TRBD1; len: 10; v_gene: TRBV29-1; abundance: .; CDR3nt: TGCAGCGTTACGGACAGGAAAGCTTTCTTT; CDR3aa: CSVTDRKAFF
j_gene: TRBJ2-1; d_gene: .; len: 13; v_gene: TRBV3-1; abundance: many; CDR3nt: TGTGCCAGCAGCCAACGGACCCCCGGTGAGCAGTTCTTC; CDR3aa: CASSQRTPGEQFF